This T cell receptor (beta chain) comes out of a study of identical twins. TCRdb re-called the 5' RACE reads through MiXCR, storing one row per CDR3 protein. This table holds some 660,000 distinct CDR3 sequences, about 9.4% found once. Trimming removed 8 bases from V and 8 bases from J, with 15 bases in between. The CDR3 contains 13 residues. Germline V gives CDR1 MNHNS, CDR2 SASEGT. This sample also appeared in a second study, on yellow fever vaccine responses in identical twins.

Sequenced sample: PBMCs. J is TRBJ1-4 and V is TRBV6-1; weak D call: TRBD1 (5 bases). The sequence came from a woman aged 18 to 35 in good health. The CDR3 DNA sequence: TGTGCCAGCTCCAACCCTAGGGACGAAAAACTGTTTTTT. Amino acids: CASSNPRDEKLFF.